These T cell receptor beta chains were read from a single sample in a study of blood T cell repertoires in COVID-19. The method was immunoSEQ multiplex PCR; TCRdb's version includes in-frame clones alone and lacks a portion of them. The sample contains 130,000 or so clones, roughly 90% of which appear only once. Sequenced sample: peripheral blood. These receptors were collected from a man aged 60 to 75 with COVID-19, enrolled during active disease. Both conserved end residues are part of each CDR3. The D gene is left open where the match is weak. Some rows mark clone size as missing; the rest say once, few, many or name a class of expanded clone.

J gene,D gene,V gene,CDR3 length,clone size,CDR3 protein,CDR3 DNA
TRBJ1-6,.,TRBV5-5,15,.,CASSLLSSYNSPLHF,TGTGCCAGCAGCTTGCTGAGCTCCTATAATTCACCCCTCCACTTT
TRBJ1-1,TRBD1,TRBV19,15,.,CASSIPGTGGSEAFF,TGTGCCAGTAGTATACCCGGGACAGGGGGTTCGGAAGCTTTCTTT
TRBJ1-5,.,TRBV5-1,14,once,CASSLEQGGQPQHF,TGCGCCAGCAGCTTGGAACAGGGCGGCCAGCCCCAGCATTTT
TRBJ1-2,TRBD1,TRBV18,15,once,CASSHGTGGAIGYTF,TGTGCCAGCTCACATGGGACAGGGGGCGCGATCGGCTACACCTTC
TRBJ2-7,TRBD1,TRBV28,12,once,CASSSTGVEQYF,TGTGCCAGCAGTTCGACAGGGGTCGAGCAGTACTTC
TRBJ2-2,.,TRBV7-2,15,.,CASSPGLGGTGELFF,TGTGCCAGCAGCCCCGGACTGGGGGGCACCGGGGAGCTGTTTTTT
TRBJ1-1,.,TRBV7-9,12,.,CASSLPGTEAFF,TGTGCCAGCAGCTTACCAGGTACTGAAGCTTTCTTT
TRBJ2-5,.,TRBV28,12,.,CASSLIGETQYF,TGTGCCAGCAGTCTGATCGGGGAGACCCAGTACTTC
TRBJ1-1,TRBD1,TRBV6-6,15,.,CASRTPGQGKTEAFF,TGTGCCAGCAGGACGCCGGGACAGGGAAAAACTGAAGCTTTCTTT
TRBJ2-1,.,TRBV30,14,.,CAWSKGGSHNEQFF,TGTGCCTGGAGTAAGGGGGGGTCCCACAATGAGCAGTTCTTC
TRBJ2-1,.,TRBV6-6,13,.,CASGRQVTVPQFF,TGTGCCAGCGGCCGACAGGTCACCGTGCCGCAGTTCTTC
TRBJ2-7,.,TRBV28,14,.,CASLPDRWGYEQYF,TGTGCCAGCCTACCAGACAGGTGGGGCTACGAGCAGTACTTC
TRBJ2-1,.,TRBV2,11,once,CASSQAGEQFF,TGTGCCAGCAGCCAGGCGGGGGAGCAGTTCTTC
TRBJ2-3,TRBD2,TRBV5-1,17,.,CASSPSLAGGRTDTQYF,TGCGCCAGCAGCCCCTCACTAGCGGGGGGGCGAACAGATACGCAGTATTTT
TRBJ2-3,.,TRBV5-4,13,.,CASSTVSTDTQYF,TGTGCCAGCAGTACGGTGAGCACAGATACGCAGTATTTT
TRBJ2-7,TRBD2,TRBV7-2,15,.,CASSVLAGAKYEQYF,TGTGCCAGCAGCGTACTAGCGGGGGCAAAGTACGAGCAGTACTTC